This TCR beta chain is drawn from a study of blood T cell repertoires in COVID-19. Data came from immunoSEQ multiplex PCR; TCRdb stores just in-frame clones and leaves some out. The sample lists under 350,000 clones; 80% to 90% were seen once. CDR3 size: 17 residues. V was pared by 5 bases and J by 4 bases, with 15 bases of the junction left unmatched. CDR1 is SGHTS, CDR2 YDEGEE, per germline. Sequences were obtained from PBMCs or T cells enriched from blood (not recorded which). The rearrangement joins TRBV5-8 to TRBJ2-1; 7 nucleotides agree with TRBD1. This sequence was found in a woman aged 40 to 50 with acute COVID-19. This chain's CDR3 is CASRTKLGTAEYNEQFF. CDR3 nucleotide sequence: TGTGCCAGCAGGACGAAACTCGGGACAGCAGAATACAATGAGCAGTTCTTC.